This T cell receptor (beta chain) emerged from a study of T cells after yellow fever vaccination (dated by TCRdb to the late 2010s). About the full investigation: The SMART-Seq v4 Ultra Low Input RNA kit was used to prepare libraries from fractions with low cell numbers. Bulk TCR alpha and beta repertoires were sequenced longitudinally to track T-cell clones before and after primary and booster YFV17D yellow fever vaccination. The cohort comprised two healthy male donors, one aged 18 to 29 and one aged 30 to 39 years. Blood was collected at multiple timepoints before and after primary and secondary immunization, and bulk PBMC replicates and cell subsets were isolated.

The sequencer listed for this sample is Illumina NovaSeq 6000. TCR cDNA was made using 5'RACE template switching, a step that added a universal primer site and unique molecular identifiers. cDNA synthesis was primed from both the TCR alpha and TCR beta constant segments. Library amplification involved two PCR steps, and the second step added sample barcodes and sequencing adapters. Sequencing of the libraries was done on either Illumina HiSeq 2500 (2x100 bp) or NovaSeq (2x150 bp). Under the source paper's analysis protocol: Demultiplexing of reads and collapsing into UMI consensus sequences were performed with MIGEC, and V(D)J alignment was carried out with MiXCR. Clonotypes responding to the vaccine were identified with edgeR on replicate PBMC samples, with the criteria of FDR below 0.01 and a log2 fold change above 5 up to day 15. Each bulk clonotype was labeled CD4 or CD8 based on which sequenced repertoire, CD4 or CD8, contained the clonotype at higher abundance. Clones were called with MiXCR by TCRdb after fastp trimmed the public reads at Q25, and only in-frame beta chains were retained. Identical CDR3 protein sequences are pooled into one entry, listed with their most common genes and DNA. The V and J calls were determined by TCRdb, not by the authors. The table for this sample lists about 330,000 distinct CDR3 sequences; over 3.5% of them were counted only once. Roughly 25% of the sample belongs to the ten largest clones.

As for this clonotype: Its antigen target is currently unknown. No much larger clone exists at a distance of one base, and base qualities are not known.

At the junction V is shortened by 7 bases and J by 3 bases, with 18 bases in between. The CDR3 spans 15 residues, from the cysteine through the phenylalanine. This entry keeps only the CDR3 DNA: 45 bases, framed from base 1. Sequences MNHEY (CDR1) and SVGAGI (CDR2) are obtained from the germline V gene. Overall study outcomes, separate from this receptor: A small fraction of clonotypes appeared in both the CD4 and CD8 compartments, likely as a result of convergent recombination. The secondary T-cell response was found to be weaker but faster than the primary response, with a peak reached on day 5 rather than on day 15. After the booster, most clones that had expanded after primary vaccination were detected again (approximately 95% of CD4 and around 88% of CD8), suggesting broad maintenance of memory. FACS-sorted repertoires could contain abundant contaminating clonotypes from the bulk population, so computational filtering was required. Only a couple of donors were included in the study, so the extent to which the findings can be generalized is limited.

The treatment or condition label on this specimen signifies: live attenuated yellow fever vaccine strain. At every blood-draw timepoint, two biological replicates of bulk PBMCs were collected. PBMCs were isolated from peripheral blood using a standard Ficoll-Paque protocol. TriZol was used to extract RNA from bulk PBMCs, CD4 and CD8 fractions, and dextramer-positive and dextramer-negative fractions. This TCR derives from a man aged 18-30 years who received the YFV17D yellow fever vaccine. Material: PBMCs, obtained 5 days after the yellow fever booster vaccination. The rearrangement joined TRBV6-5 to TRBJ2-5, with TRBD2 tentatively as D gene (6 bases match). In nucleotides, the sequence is TGTGCCAGCACCCCCCTGGGGGGACCCGAAGAGACCCAGTACTTC. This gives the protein CASTPLGGPEETQYF.